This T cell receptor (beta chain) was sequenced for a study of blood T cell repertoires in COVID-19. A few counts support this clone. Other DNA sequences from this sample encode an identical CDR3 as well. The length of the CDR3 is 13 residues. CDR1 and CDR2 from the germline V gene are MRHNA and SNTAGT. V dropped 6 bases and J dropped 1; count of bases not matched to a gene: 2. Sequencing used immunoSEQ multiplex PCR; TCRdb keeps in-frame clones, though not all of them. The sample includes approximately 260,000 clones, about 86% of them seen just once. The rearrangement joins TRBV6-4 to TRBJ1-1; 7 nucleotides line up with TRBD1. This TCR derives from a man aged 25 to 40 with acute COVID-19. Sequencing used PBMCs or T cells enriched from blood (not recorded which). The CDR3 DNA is TGTGCCAGCAGCCGGACAGGGAACACTGAAGCTTTCTTT. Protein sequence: CASSRTGNTEAFF.